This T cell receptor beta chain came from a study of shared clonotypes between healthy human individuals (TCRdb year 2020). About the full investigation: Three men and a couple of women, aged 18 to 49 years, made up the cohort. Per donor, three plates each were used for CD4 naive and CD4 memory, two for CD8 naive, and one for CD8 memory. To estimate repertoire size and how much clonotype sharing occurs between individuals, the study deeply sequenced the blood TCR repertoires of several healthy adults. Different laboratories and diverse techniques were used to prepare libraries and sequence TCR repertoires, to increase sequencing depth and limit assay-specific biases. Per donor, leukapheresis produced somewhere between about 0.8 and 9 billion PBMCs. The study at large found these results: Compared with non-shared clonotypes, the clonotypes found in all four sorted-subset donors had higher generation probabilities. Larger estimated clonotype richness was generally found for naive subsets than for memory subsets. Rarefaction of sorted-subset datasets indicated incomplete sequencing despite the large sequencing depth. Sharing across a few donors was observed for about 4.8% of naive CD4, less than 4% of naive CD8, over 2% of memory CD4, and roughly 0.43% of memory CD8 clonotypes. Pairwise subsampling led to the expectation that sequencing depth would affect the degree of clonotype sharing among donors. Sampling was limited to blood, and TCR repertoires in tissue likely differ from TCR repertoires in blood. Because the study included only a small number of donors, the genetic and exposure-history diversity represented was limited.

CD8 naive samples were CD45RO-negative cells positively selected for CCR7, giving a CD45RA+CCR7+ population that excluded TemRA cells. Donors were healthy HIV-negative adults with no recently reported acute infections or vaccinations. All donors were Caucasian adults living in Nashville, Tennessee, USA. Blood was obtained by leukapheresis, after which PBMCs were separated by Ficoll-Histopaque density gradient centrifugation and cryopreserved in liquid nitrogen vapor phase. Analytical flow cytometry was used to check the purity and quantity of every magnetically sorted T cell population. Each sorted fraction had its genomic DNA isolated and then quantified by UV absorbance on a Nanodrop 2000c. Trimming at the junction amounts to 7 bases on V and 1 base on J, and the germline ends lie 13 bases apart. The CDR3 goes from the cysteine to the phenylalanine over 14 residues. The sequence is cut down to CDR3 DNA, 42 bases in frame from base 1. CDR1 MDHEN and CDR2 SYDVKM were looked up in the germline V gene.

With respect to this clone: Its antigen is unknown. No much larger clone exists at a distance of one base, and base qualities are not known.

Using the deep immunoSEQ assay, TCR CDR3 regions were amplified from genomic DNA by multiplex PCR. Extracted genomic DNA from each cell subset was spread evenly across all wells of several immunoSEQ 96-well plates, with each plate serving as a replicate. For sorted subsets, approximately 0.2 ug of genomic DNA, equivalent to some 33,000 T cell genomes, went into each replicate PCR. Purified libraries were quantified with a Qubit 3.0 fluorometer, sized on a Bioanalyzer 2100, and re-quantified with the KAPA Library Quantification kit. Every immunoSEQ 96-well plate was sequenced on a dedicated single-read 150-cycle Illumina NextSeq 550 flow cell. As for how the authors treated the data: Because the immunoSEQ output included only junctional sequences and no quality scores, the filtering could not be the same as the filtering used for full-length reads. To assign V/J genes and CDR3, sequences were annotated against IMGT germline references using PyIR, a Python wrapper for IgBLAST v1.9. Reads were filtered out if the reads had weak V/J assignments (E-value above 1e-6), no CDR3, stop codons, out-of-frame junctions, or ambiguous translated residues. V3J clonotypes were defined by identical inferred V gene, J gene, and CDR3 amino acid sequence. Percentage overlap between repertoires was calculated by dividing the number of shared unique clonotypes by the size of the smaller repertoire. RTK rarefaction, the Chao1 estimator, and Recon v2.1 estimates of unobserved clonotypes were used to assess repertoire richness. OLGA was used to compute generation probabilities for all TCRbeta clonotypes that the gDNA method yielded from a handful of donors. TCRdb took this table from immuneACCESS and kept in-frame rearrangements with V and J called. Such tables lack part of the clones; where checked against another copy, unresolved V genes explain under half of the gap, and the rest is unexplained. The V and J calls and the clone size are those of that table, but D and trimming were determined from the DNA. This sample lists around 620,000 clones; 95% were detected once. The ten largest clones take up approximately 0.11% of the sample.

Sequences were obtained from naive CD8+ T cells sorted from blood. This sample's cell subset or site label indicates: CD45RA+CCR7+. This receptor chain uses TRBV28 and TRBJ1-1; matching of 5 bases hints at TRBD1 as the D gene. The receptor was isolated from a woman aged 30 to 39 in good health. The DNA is TGTGCCAGCACCGTGGGGCAATGGAACACTGAAGCTTTCTTT. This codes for CASTVGQWNTEAFF.